These 9 T cell receptor beta chains came from one sample sequenced in a study of Ad26.COV2.S vaccination and SARS-CoV-2 variants. Treatment of the sample: around 19 received Ad26.COV2.S at low or high dose, single or two shots; about 5 received placebo; per-sample allocation not given. Sampling was done on day 63 after the first vaccine or placebo injection. Generated by immunoSEQ multiplex PCR, the TCRdb table keeps only in-frame clones and is missing some. The table lists 300,000 to 400,000 clones, 65% to 90% of them singletons. The source material was peripheral blood, sampled in a trial of Ad26.COV2.S vaccine versus placebo. Source of these receptors: a person between 18 and 65 years old who received the Ad26.COV2.S COVID-19 vaccine or a placebo.

The chain uses TRBV30 and TRBJ2-2, with 11 bases fitting TRBD2. CDR3 length: 16 residues. V lost 5 bases to trimming and J lost 3 bases; unmatched junction nucleotides: 8. CDR1 and CDR2 (germline): GTSNPN, SVGIG (reference sequence). CDR3 region: CAWDTTGLADTGELFF. The CDR3 coding sequence is TGTGCCTGGGACACCACGGGACTAGCGGACACCGGGGAGCTGTTTTTT.

Only a few counts were recorded for this clone. V gene TRBV29-1 combines with J gene TRBJ2-2, with 7 positions matching TRBD1. The CDR3 extends over 16 amino acids. Trimming took 7 bases from V and 0 from J; bases not matched to a gene: 11. In germline, CDR1 is SQVTM, CDR2 ANQGSEA. For the CDR3, the DNA is TGCAGCGCCCAGGCGAGGGGACAGTCGAACACCGGGGAGCTGTTTTTT. Its protein is CSAQARGQSNTGELFF.

A note on this clone: This sample includes further DNA sequences coding for the same CDR3. V and J are TRBV19 and TRBJ1-1; D is undetermined. Germline CDR1 is LNHDA and CDR2 is SQIVND (reference sequence). CDR3 size: 12 residues. With 5 bases removed from V and 1 base from J, the gap between germline ends came to 5 bases. The CDR3 loop is CASSYGNTEAFF. The CDR3 nucleotides read TGTGCCAGTAGTTACGGGAACACTGAAGCTTTCTTT.

The chain recombines TRBV4-3 with TRBJ1-1; D might be TRBD1 (6 bases). Trimming took off 0 bases at V and 3 bases at J, with 8 bases between the two ends. This CDR3 comprises 14 residues. The germline V gene has CDR1 LGHNA and CDR2 YSLEER. The CDR3 protein is CASSQDAGDTEAFF. The CDR3 DNA reads TGCGCCAGCAGCCAAGATGCAGGGGACACTGAAGCTTTCTTT.

This chain joins TRBV27 and TRBJ2-2, with a weak D call TRBD2 (6 bases). Per the germline V gene, CDR1 is MNHEY and CDR2 is SMNVEV (reference sequence). The V and J ends lost 5 bases and 9 bases respectively, with 13 bases between them. The CDR3 has 13 amino acids. In nucleotides, the CDR3 is TGTGCCAGCAGTCCGGGACTCGCCAGGGAGCTGTTTTTT. Residues: CASSPGLARELFF.

This chain connects TRBV28 to TRBJ2-4, with D possibly TRBD1 on 6 matching bases. The CDR3 loop spans 14 amino acids. Germline-derived CDR1 and CDR2 are MDHEN and SYDVKM. V was trimmed by 7 bases and J by 6 bases, leaving 16 bases between them. DNA of the CDR3: TGTGCCAGCACTCTCCAGGGGAGAGGAAACATTCAGTACTTC. It codes for CASTLQGRGNIQYF.

V gene TRBV28 combines with J gene TRBJ2-2, with D perhaps TRBD2 (6 bases). Germline V gene data show CDR1 as MDHEN and CDR2 as SYDVKM. V lost 7 bases and J 1 base, leaving 10 bases between the germline ends. The CDR3 extends over 14 amino acids. CDR3 DNA: TGTGCCAGCACCCGGGACTTGAACACCGGGGAGCTGTTTTTT. Translation gives CASTRDLNTGELFF.

The table lists this clone with a count of one. This sequence joins TRBV3-1 (or the pseudogene TRBV3-2) and TRBJ1-6, with D unresolved. V was trimmed by 1 base and J by 4 bases, leaving 5 bases between them. Germline assignment: CDR1 LGHDT and CDR2 YNNKEL (reference sequence). There are 14 residues in the CDR3. CDR3 DNA sequence: TGTGCCAGCAGCCAAGTACAGTATAATTCACCCCTCCACTTT. Amino acid sequence: CASSQVQYNSPLHF.

The chain recombines TRBV28 with TRBJ2-1, with D possibly being TRBD1 (8 bases). Germline V gene data show CDR1 as MDHEN and CDR2 as SYDVKM. The CDR3 totals 20 residues. The germline V and J ends were trimmed by 6 bases and 4 bases, with 31 bases remaining between them. The CDR3 DNA follows: TGTGCCAGCAGCCCTTGGACAGGGAGGGTAGAGAGCCACCTTTACAATGAGCAGTTCTTC. Amino acids: CASSPWTGRVESHLYNEQFF.